This is a list of T cell receptor beta chains from one sample in a study of T cells in Graves' hyperthyroidism and ophthalmopathy. TCRdb ran MiXCR on the multiplex PCR reads and lists one entry per CDR3 protein. Here the sample spans about 560,000 distinct CDR3 sequences, 16% being singletons. The material sequenced was blood. The receptor set was obtained from a woman under 30 with Graves' hyperthyroidism. The CDR3 runs from the conserved cysteine through the conserved F or W. Each record gives: V gene, D gene, clone size, J gene, CDR3 DNA, CDR3 protein. The D gene is left open where the match is weak. The size field is filled for only some rows; it gives once, few, many or a size class.

TRBV7-2	TRBD1	many	TRBJ1-2	TGTGCCAGCAGCTTAGGGGGGGGGCAGGGGGCAGGAGGCTACACCTTC	CASSLGGGQGAGGYTF
TRBV19	.	.	TRBJ2-1	TGTGCCAGTAGTTTGAGAGATCGCTACGAGCAGTTCTTC	CASSLRDRYEQFF
TRBV18	.	few	TRBJ2-1	TGTGCCAGCTCACCACGGGGGGCTGACTACAATGAGCAGTTCTTC	CASSPRGADYNEQFF
TRBV19	.	.	TRBJ2-3	TGTGCCAGTAGTCGTAAAGTTGGCAGAAGCACAGATACGCAGTATTTT	CASSRKVGRSTDTQYF
TRBV13	TRBD1	.	TRBJ2-1	TGTGCCAGCAGCCCCCGACAGGGAGCCTACAATGAGCAGTTCTTC	CASSPRQGAYNEQFF
TRBV20-1	TRBD1	many	TRBJ1-1	TGCAGTGCCCGGGACAGGCTAAGGAACACTGAAGCTTTCTTT	CSARDRLRNTEAFF
TRBV5-1	.	few	TRBJ2-5	TGCGCCAGCAGCTACCAGACAGCAGAAGAGACCCAGTACTTC	CASSYQTAEETQYF
TRBV28	.	many	TRBJ1-2	TGTGCCAGCAGTTTCGGGACGCTCGGGCAGTACACCTTC	CASSFGTLGQYTF
TRBV7-2	.	few	TRBJ2-7	TGTGCCAGCAGCTTACATGTCGGGAGTTCCTACGAGCAGTACTTC	CASSLHVGSSYEQYF
TRBV20-1	TRBD1	many	TRBJ1-1	TGCAGTGCTCACAGACAGGGGGGGATGAACACTGAAGCTTTCTTT	CSAHRQGGMNTEAFF
TRBV14	.	few	TRBJ1-6	TGTGCCAGCAGCCATAAGGGCAATTCACCCCTCCACTTT	CASSHKGNSPLHF
TRBV28	.	.	TRBJ2-4	TGTGCCTGCACCTCCAAAAACATTCAGTACTTC	CACTSKNIQYF
TRBV5-1	.	.	TRBJ2-1	TGCGCCAGCAGCTTGGAAGTAGGACACCCATTCGCCAATGAGCAGTTCTTC	CASSLEVGHPFANEQFF
TRBV6-1	.	few	TRBJ1-5	TGTGCCAGCCGGACAGTTCTGGGAGGCAATCAGCCCCAGCATTTT	CASRTVLGGNQPQHF
TRBV4-1	.	few	TRBJ1-3	TGCGCCAGCAGCCAAGAGTGGGGGGCCGGAAACACCATATATTTT	CASSQEWGAGNTIYF
TRBV6-1	.	.	TRBJ2-1	TGTGCCAGCAGCCCCGCGCCTGACAATGAGCAGTTCTTC	CASSPAPDNEQFF
TRBV10-3	TRBD2	few	TRBJ2-2	TGTGCCATCAGTGAGTCGACTAGCGGGGGGAACACCGGGGAGCTGTTTTTT	CAISESTSGGNTGELFF
TRBV19	.	.	TRBJ2-7	TGTGCCAGTAGTATAGACCTTCAGGGGGACTCAGGCTCCTACGAGCAGTACTTC	CASSIDLQGDSGSYEQYF
TRBV20-1	TRBD1	many	TRBJ2-1	TGCAGTGCACCACTCCGGGACAGGGTCTACAATGAGCAGTTCTTC	CSAPLRDRVYNEQFF
TRBV5-4	.	.	TRBJ2-5	TGTGCCAGCAGCCCCGGGCGACAGGTCCAAGAGACCCAGTACTTC	CASSPGRQVQETQYF
TRBV11-2	TRBD2	many	TRBJ2-1	TGTGCCAGCAGCTTAGGACTAGCGGGAGACACCCACAATGAGCAGTTCTTC	CASSLGLAGDTHNEQFF
TRBV29-1	.	many	TRBJ1-2	TGCAGCGTTGCCAGACAGAATGGCTACACCTTC	CSVARQNGYTF
TRBV7-9	.	few	TRBJ2-2	TGTGCCAGCAGCCTACGGGATCGTCACGGGGAGCTGTTTTTT	CASSLRDRHGELFF
TRBV10-3	.	.	TRBJ2-7	TGTGCCATCAGTGAGTCGAAATACGAGCAGTACTTC	CAISESKYEQYF
TRBV5-5	TRBD1	few	TRBJ1-5	TGTGCCAGCAGCTCCAACAGGGGCGGACAGCCCCAGCATTTT	CASSSNRGGQPQHF
TRBV19	.	few	TRBJ1-5	TGTGCCAGCCACAAAAGTTCGGGCAATCAGCCCCAGCATTTT	CASHKSSGNQPQHF
TRBV5-1	TRBD1	many	TRBJ2-7	TGCGCCAGCAGCTCCCGCCGGGACAGCTACGAGCAGTACTTC	CASSSRRDSYEQYF
TRBV29-1	.	few	TRBJ2-3	TGCAGCGTTGAAGATCCTCGGACTAGCACAGATACGCAGTATTTT	CSVEDPRTSTDTQYF
TRBV10-3	.	few	TRBJ1-1	TGTGCCATCAAACCGGGACGGGATGCTGAAGCTTTCTTT	CAIKPGRDAEAFF
TRBV27	.	.	TRBJ1-1	TGTGCCAGCACCCCAGATATGAACACTGAAGCTTTCTTT	CASTPDMNTEAFF
TRBV14	.	once	TRBJ1-1	TGTGCCAGCAGCGACGAATTGGGTGAAGCTTTCTTT	CASSDELGEAFF
TRBV20-1	.	.	TRBJ1-1	TGCAGTGCCCGACTAGGGATCACTGAAGCTTTCTTT	CSARLGITEAFF
TRBV2	TRBD2	many	TRBJ2-3	TGTGCCAGCAGCTCTGCACTAGCGAGAGGGGCAGATACGCAGTATTTT	CASSSALARGADTQYF
TRBV6-2/TRBV6-3	TRBD1	many	TRBJ1-5	TGTGCCAGCAGTTACTCGAGAGGGACAGGGGGTCAGCCCCAGCATTTT	CASSYSRGTGGQPQHF
TRBV12-3/TRBV12-4	.	.	TRBJ1-1	TGTGCCAGCAGTTTAATTTGGAACACTGAAGCTTTCTTT	CASSLIWNTEAFF
TRBV7-9	TRBD1	.	TRBJ2-3	TGTGCCAGCAGCTTAACCCAGGGGGGCACAGATACGCAGTATTTT	CASSLTQGGTDTQYF
TRBV19	.	.	TRBJ2-1	TGTGCCAGTAGTATCTGGGGTTCGGGGAATGAGCAGTTCTTC	CASSIWGSGNEQFF
TRBV12-3/TRBV12-4	.	.	TRBJ1-4	TGTGCCAGCAGTCTCCCCGGAGGACGGTTAAATGAAGAACTGTTTTTT	CASSLPGGRLNEELFF
TRBV10-3	TRBD1	.	TRBJ1-2	TGTGCCATCAGTGAGAGGTCAGGGGGCTATGGCTACACCTTC	CAISERSGGYGYTF
TRBV2	.	many	TRBJ1-5	TGTGCCAGCAGGGGGGAGAGCAATCAGCCCCAGCATTTT	CASRGESNQPQHF
TRBV11-2	TRBD2	many	TRBJ2-1	TGTGCCAGCAGCCCGAGCAAGCTAGCGGGACCCGCTGAGCAGTTCTTC	CASSPSKLAGPAEQFF
TRBV7-9	.	.	TRBJ1-2	TGTGCCAGCAGCTTAAGCCGGGGGCAGGGTGGTGGCTACACCTTC	CASSLSRGQGGGYTF
TRBV7-2	.	many	TRBJ2-5	TGTGCCAGCAGCTTAGTTGGGGTCGGTTTAGAGACCCAGTACTTC	CASSLVGVGLETQYF
TRBV20-1	TRBD1	many	TRBJ1-5	TGCAGTGCTAGAGGGGACAGTCTGAAGCATCAGCCCCAGCATTTT	CSARGDSLKHQPQHF
TRBV7-9	TRBD2	.	TRBJ2-5	TGTGCCAGCAGCTTGAGCGGGGGGGCCCTCCAAGAGACCCAGTACTTC	CASSLSGGALQETQYF
TRBV19	TRBD2	.	TRBJ2-3	TGTGCCAGTAGTATCCTAAAGCCATTACTAGCGGGGGGGACAGATACGCATTATTTT	CASSILKPLLAGGTDTHYF
TRBV5-5	.	many	TRBJ2-5	TGTGCCAGCAGCTTGAATAGGAAAGAGACCCAGTACTTC	CASSLNRKETQYF
TRBV2	.	.	TRBJ2-3	TGTGCCAGCAGCGGGGCCCTAGGCGCAGATACGCAGTATTTT	CASSGALGADTQYF
TRBV12-3/TRBV12-4	.	.	TRBJ1-3	TGTGCCAGCAGACCCCAGGGGTTGTATGGAAACACCATATATTTT	CASRPQGLYGNTIYF
TRBV20-1	.	many	TRBJ2-7	TGCAGTGCTAGTGGCTGGGGGAAGATCATCGAGCAGTACTTC	CSASGWGKIIEQYF
TRBV6-1	.	many	TRBJ2-7	TGTGCCAGCAGGCTGGGGCAGGGATCCTACGAGCAGTACTTC	CASRLGQGSYEQYF
TRBV19	TRBD2	.	TRBJ2-1	TGTGCCAGTAGTAGACTAGCGGTTTTCAATGAGCAGTTCTTC	CASSRLAVFNEQFF
TRBV6-4	.	few	TRBJ1-1	TGTGCCAGCAGTGACGGCAGGGCGAATAAAATGAACACTGAAGCTTTCTTT	CASSDGRANKMNTEAFF
TRBV27	TRBD1	many	TRBJ2-1	TGTGCCAGCAGGGGACAGGGCTACAATGAGCAGTTCTTC	CASRGQGYNEQFF
TRBV6-4	.	.	TRBJ2-2	TGTGCCAGCAGAGATCCGGGGGGGGAGCTGTTTTTT	CASRDPGGELFF